Reported below is one T cell receptor beta chain. This clonotype occurred many times. Its antigen is not yet known. Base qualities are not recorded, but no much larger clone differs from it by a single base. A patient counted as having stable hyperthyroidism if there was no progression to ophthalmopathy within 18 months of follow-up. Hyperthyroidism patients were newly diagnosed, with disease duration under 2 months, and aged 18 to 65 years. Patients with other autoimmune diseases, uncontrolled infections, pregnancy or lactation were excluded from the study. Diagnosis relied on clinical symptoms, serum thyroxine, TRAb, thyroid ultrasound and orbital computed tomography. Ficoll-Paque density gradient centrifugation was used to isolate PBMCs from around 10 ml of fresh peripheral blood. Total RNA was extracted using Trizol reagent, and RNA quality was checked on an Agilent 2100 Bioanalyzer. The data stem from a study of Graves' ophthalmopathy and Graves' hyperthyroidism (dated by TCRdb to between 2017 and 2018). Study-wide context: Peripheral blood samples were taken at the time of initial diagnosis, before any treatment was given. In total, 135 blood samples were TCR-sequenced: 43 ophthalmopathy, over 70 hyperthyroidism and some 17 hyperthyroidism-to-ophthalmopathy patients. To explore V-J signatures that distinguish ophthalmopathy from hyperthyroidism, a discovery set of about a hundred patients was enrolled, made up of 43 with ophthalmopathy and 57 with stable hyperthyroidism. Following sampling, methimazole starting at 30 mg daily was administered to hyperthyroidism patients, and high-dose intravenous methylprednisolone was administered to ophthalmopathy patients. The independent validation cohort included around 19 hyperthyroidism patients plus 17 patients who later progressed from hyperthyroidism to ophthalmopathy. T-cell repertoires of thyroid tissue and blood were compared in 5 or 6 hyperthyroidism patients. The 100 discovery patients were randomly split 7:3 into training and test sets. The study used signatures of the TCR beta repertoire to tell Graves' ophthalmopathy apart from Graves' hyperthyroidism and to predict which patients would progress to ophthalmopathy.

What the study reported, not specific to this receptor: Sample size was not statistically predetermined, and group allocation was not concealed from the investigators. In validation, the model predicted ophthalmopathy progression with more than 70% sensitivity and approximately 78% specificity; roughly 11 predicted patients were CT-confirmed with GO in a median of approximately 6.5 months. Among expanded thyroid clonotypes with frequency above 0.001, most also showed up in blood, which suggests that blood repertoires may reflect the thyroid immune response. In cross-validation, the 13-signature model distinguished ophthalmopathy from stable hyperthyroidism with just over 85% sensitivity and approximately 81% specificity, and in the test set the corresponding values were approximately 80% and 68%.

For repertoire sequencing, the TCR beta CDR3 regions were amplified from RNA transcripts. HTBI primers and the Qiagen OneStep RT-PCR kit were used in a first-round RT-PCR, which was followed by a second-round multiplex PCR, size selection and purification. Sequencing of the libraries was carried out on an Illumina HiSeq2000 in paired-end mode with 100 bp reads. On the authors' methods: Reads were processed with SOAPnuke, discarding reads with adapters, uncalled bases, mean Phred below 15, or no exact constant-primer or identifier match. COPE v1.2.5 was used to merge the high-quality paired reads. Clonotypes were defined as unique nucleotide sequences and were aligned to IMGT TRB V, D and J references using MiTCR v1.1. The analysis was limited to V-J combinations with a frequency above 0.0001, which together covered over 99% of the repertoires. For each V-J combination, a TCR clonal expansion and chaos score was defined as F50 clonal expansion divided by the chaos observed in the TCRdist matrix. Welch's t-statistics and random forest were used to reduce the features to about 14 V-J combinations, which were then used as input to a naive Bayes classifier. The Morisita-Horn index was used to measure how similar the thyroid and blood repertoires were. The raw public reads went through TCRdb reprocessing: fastp at Q25, MiXCR clone calling, in-frame beta chains kept. Every entry covers one CDR3 protein and lists the most common genes and DNA from its rows. The V and J calls shown here were made by TCRdb, not taken from the authors' results. This sample has 680,000 or so distinct CDR3 sequences in its table, and about 24% of those were observed once. Approximately 7% of the sample is taken by the ten largest.

The CDR3 starts with the cysteine, ends with the phenylalanine, and has 18 residues. Only the CDR3 portion is preserved as DNA: 54 bases, with reading frame beginning at the first base. The germline V gene gives CDR1 as SGDLS and CDR2 as YYNGEE. V is trimmed back by 1 base and J by 0 bases, and the junction contains 11 bases that no gene match accounts for. Material for sequencing was peripheral blood. The sequence derives from a young woman with stable Graves' hyperthyroidism. Some clones in this sample may be carry-over from other donors' samples. Donor details come from another sample of the same person, matched by shared clones. The rearrangement joined TRBV9 to TRBJ1-2; TRBD1 aligns with 8 central bases. CDR3 reads: CASSVRRGQGATNYGYTF. The sequence in DNA is TGTGCCAGCAGCGTAAGGAGGGGGCAGGGGGCGACTAACTATGGCTACACCTTC.